A selection of T cell receptor beta chains follows, all from one sample in a study of early T cells in non-severe SARS-CoV-2 infection. TCRdb re-called the 5' RACE reads through MiXCR, storing one row per CDR3 protein. The sample holds 85,000 to 90,000 distinct CDR3 sequences; roughly an eighth are singletons and the top ten take roughly 6.4%. Source material: whole blood. Receptors originate from an adult who was a healthcare worker with PCR-confirmed SARS-CoV-2 infection or an uninfected control (not recorded which). Each CDR3 is given with its conserved first and last residue.

j_call v_call cdr3_length cdr3_aa
TRBJ1-6 TRBV20-1 16 CSARDFTGTDNSPLHF
TRBJ2-3 TRBV25-1 16 CASSPELGPPTDTQYF
TRBJ2-2 TRBV6-5 13 CASSYDSTGELFF
TRBJ2-7 TRBV4-1 15 CASSQGRFYPYEQYF
TRBJ2-1 TRBV3-1 16 CASSQVMSGADNEQFF
TRBJ2-1 TRBV2 16 CASSWTAASSYNEQFF
TRBJ2-7 TRBV20-1 14 CSAPGNSASYEQYF
TRBJ2-7 TRBV27 13 CASNRLRGHEQYF
TRBJ1-4 TRBV4-1 17 CASSHLTGKGGGEKLFF
TRBJ2-7 TRBV29-1 14 CSVPTSGRAYEQYF
TRBJ2-3 TRBV9 14 CASSVDMGGDTQYF
TRBJ1-4 TRBV5-4 13 CASSLQGNEKLFF
TRBJ2-6 TRBV9 18 CASSVVGQAHSGANVLTF
TRBJ1-2 TRBV2 14 CASSENPHNYGYTF
TRBJ1-1 TRBV12-3/TRBV12-4 12 CASSRGQTEAFF
TRBJ2-1 TRBV5-5 16 CASASQPSGLANEQFF
TRBJ1-4 TRBV7-9 14 CASSSYTAGEKLFF
TRBJ2-7 TRBV3-1 15 CASSHPGRGPYEQYF
TRBJ2-1 TRBV29-1 12 CSAESSYNEQFF
TRBJ2-2 TRBV15 15 CATSPAGEEPGELFF
TRBJ1-5 TRBV2 16 CASSVRVGATNQPQHF
TRBJ2-7 TRBV3-1 13 CASSQVRGYEQYF
TRBJ2-3 TRBV5-4 17 CASSSARGRRRTDTQYF
TRBJ2-2 TRBV5-1 15 CASSRSGRNTGELFF
TRBJ1-5 TRBV7-8 13 CASSATTSSSQHF
TRBJ2-1 TRBV6-2/TRBV6-3 13 CASGTGPVNEQFF
TRBJ1-2 TRBV29-1 11 CSVVGPNGYTF
TRBJ2-2 TRBV7-6 14 CASSRWGNAGELFF
TRBJ2-3 TRBV7-6 16 CASSLFAGVRTDTQYF
TRBJ1-5 TRBV19 14 CASSRQGANQPQHF
TRBJ2-1 TRBV5-6 18 CASSGLPASGGLQFEQFF
TRBJ1-5 TRBV19 12 CASSIGWQPQHF
TRBJ2-3 TRBV28 14 CASSFGTGVDTQYF
TRBJ2-1 TRBV7-2 14 CASSSGLAVNEQFF
TRBJ1-2 TRBV4-1 16 CASSQDRAVGVYGYTF
TRBJ1-5 TRBV6-6 16 CASSRGQPELGGPQHF
TRBJ2-7 TRBV29-1 12 CSVEGQGDEQYF
TRBJ1-5 TRBV30 12 CAWTEGNQPQHF
TRBJ1-1 TRBV10-3 16 CAIAGGANRGVTEAFF
TRBJ2-1 TRBV5-1 15 CASSSQGGLNNEQFF
TRBJ1-6 TRBV11-3 14 CASSPRKLPPPLHF